This TCR beta chain was profiled in a study of blood T cell repertoires in COVID-19. Study at large: Spain, Italy and the United States supplied samples that represented acute and convalescent COVID-19. Sources were T cells, B-cell-depleted T cells, or PBMCs; the material itself was cDNA or gDNA.

This clone was found once. In the authors' methods: Estimation of nucleated cell counts relied on the amplification of reference gene primers. Sequencing was performed with immunoSEQ multiplex PCR; in TCRdb, only in-frame clones are kept and a portion is missing. That table gives V, J and clone size, and the DNA gave D and trimming. This sample carries more than 80,000 clones, 80% to 95% of them seen once, and the ten largest clones take approximately 7%. Patients of the Seattle cohort, enrolled during active infection, were followed longitudinally. The ends lost 6 bases at V and 2 bases at J; junction bases unmatched: 3. This CDR3 contains 14 residues. Germline V gene data show CDR1 as ENHRY and CDR2 as SYGVKD.

This clonotype originated in a man between 18 and 35 years old with COVID-19, enrolled during active disease. Material: peripheral blood. The chain uses TRBV10-3 and TRBJ2-7; 11 positions agree with TRBD2. The CDR3 region has the DNA TGTGCCATCAGCAGACTAGCGGGACCCTACGAGCAGTACTTC. It specifies CAISRLAGPYEQYF.